The text below deals with one T cell receptor beta chain. The sample comes from a study of blood T cell repertoires in COVID-19. Assay: immunoSEQ multiplex PCR; the TCRdb copy retains only in-frame clones and omits some. The data hold approximately 110,000 clones, with 80% to 95% observed a single time. The sequenced sample was peripheral blood. The TCR originated in a man aged 50-60 years with COVID-19, enrolled during active disease.

Here the CDR3 reads CASSSHSGHNTDTQYF. Here the CDR3 DNA reads TGTGCCAGCAGCTCCCATTCGGGACACAACACAGATACGCAGTATTTT. This chain joins TRBV28 and TRBJ2-3; the D gene is possibly TRBD1 (6 bases). CDR1 and CDR2 (germline): MDHEN, SYDVKM. Trimming cost V 6 bases and J 2 bases, with 18 bases left between them. The CDR3 runs 16 residues.